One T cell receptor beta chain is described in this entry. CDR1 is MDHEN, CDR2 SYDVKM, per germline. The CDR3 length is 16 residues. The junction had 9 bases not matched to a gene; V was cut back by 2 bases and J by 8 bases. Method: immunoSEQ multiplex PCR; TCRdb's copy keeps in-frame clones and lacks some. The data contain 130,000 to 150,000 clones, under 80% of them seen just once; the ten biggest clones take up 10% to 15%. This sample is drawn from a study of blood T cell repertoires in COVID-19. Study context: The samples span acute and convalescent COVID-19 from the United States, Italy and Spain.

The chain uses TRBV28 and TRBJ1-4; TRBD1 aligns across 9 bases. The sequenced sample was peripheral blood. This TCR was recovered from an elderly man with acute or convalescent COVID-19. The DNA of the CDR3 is TGTGCCAGCAGTTTACTTAAGGGACAGGGCCTCGAAAAACTGTTTTTT. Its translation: CASSLLKGQGLEKLFF.